These 14 T cell receptor beta chains came from one sample sequenced in a study of OX40 agonist ivuxolimab in advanced cancers. Some clones are missing from TCRdb's copy, which holds only in-frame ones; the method was immunoSEQ multiplex PCR. Here the sample spans some 60,000 clones, around 93% being singletons. The material was CD4+ or CD8+ T cells sorted from blood, obtained in a trial of the OX40 agonist ivuxolimab. The source is an adult with an advanced solid tumor such as melanoma, head and neck, liver or kidney cancer.

The chain recombines TRBV7-9 with TRBJ2-5, with D perhaps TRBD1 or TRBD2 (6 bases each). V gave up 5 bases and J gave up 6 bases, with 25 bases separating them. Germline assignment: CDR1 SEHNR and CDR2 FQNEAQ (reference sequence). The CDR3 has 17 amino acids. The CDR3 here is CASSPSGTSTQGKTQYF. The CDR3 DNA follows: TGTGCCAGCAGCCCGTCCGGGACTTCTACTCAGGGGAAGACCCAGTACTTC.

The V and J genes are TRBV4-1 and TRBJ2-5; D possibly uses TRBD1 or TRBD2 (6 bases each). CDR1 is MGHRA, CDR2 YSYEKL, per germline. V lost 3 bases and J 3 bases, leaving 11 bases between the germline ends. The CDR3 is made up of 14 amino acids. The CDR3 DNA is TGCGCCAGCAGCCAGATCGGGGGCGAAGAGACCCAGTACTTC. This gives the protein CASSQIGGEETQYF.

The chain combines TRBV7-9 with TRBJ2-5; D uncertain. The CDR3 sequence is 14 residues long. Germline CDR1 is SEHNR and CDR2 is FQNEAQ (reference sequence). The V and J ends lost 5 bases and 0 bases respectively, with 10 bases between them. The CDR3 nucleotides are TGTGCCAGCAGCGAAGAGGCCGACCAAGAGACCCAGTACTTC. Encoded protein: CASSEEADQETQYF.

The chain is built from TRBV9 and TRBJ2-3; 7 bases are a match to TRBD2. This CDR3 has 16 amino acids. The J segment lost 4 bases and the V segment lost 3 bases, leaving 11 bases of the junction unmatched. Germline lookup yields CDR1 SGDLS and CDR2 YYNGEE. In DNA form, the CDR3 reads TGTGCCAGCAGCGCCTACCTGGGGGGGGTTGCAGATACGCAGTATTTT. It encodes CASSAYLGGVADTQYF.

The chain combines TRBV14 with TRBJ2-1; 10 nucleotides match TRBD1. Unmatched junction bases numbered 3, after V lost 5 bases and J lost 5 bases. The length of the CDR3 is 14 residues. Germline lookup yields CDR1 SGHDN and CDR2 FVKESK. The CDR3 region has the DNA TGTGCCAGCAGCGAAGGACAGGGGGACAATGAGCAGTTCTTC. Protein sequence: CASSEGQGDNEQFF.

The V and J genes are TRBV7-2 and TRBJ1-5, with TRBD1 matching over 7 bases. The CDR3 contains 17 residues. J lost 1 base, V lost 0 bases, and 6 bases had no gene match. Germline loops: CDR1 SGHTA, CDR2 FQGNSA. The CDR3 spells CASSLAPTGLSNQPQHF. In nucleotides, the CDR3 is TGTGCCAGCAGCTTAGCGCCGACAGGGTTAAGCAATCAGCCCCAGCATTTT.

The rearrangement joins TRBV5-1 to TRBJ2-1; D is unclear. The CDR3 is made up of 14 amino acids. Germline V gives CDR1 SGHRS, CDR2 YFSETQ. With 0 bases removed from V and 0 bases from J, the gap between germline ends came to 4 bases. CDR3 coding DNA: TGCGCCAGCAGCTTGGCGAGCTCCTACAATGAGCAGTTCTTC. Translating it yields CASSLASSYNEQFF. Filled out from reference TRBV5-1 and TRBJ2-1, the complete variable domain reads KAGVTQTPRYLIKTRGQQVTLSCSPISGHRSVSWYQQTPGQGLQFLFEYFSETQRNKGNFPGRFSGRQFSNSRSEMNVSTLELGDSALYLCASSLASSYNEQFFGPGTRLTVL.

The gene calls are TRBV5-6 and TRBJ2-7, with 8 positions matching TRBD2. J lost 0 bases, V lost 3 bases, and 8 bases had no gene match. CDR1 and CDR2 (germline): SGHDT, YYEEEE. This CDR3 has 16 amino acids. The CDR3 DNA sequence: TGTGCCAGCAGCTCAGCCGGGGGGGCTAGCTCCTACGAGCAGTACTTC. This codes for CASSSAGGASSYEQYF.

This chain connects TRBV4-3 to TRBJ2-2; 11 bases fit TRBD1. The V segment lost 0 bases and the J segment 6 bases; nucleotides outside the gene matches: 15. Germline V gives CDR1 LGHNA, CDR2 YSLEER. CDR3 length equals 20 residues. The CDR3 bases are TGCGCCAGCAGCCAAGAAAGGGACAGGGGGTTTCTTATCGGGGCCGGGGAGCTGTTTTTT. It codes for CASSQERDRGFLIGAGELFF.

The chain joins TRBV19 to TRBJ2-5; the D gene is possibly TRBD2 (5 bases). Trimming took 3 bases from V and 2 from J, leaving 10 bases between them. The CDR3 contains 14 residues. Germline V gene data show CDR1 as LNHDA and CDR2 as SQIVND (reference sequence). CDR3 sequence (DNA): TGTGCCAGTAGTATGTACCAGCGGCAAGAGACCCAGTACTTC. The encoded protein is CASSMYQRQETQYF.

This rearrangement joins TRBV6-5 to TRBJ2-2; no reliable D call. The CDR3 length is 12 residues. Trimming pared 1 base from V and 8 bases from J, leaving 5 bases between. Germline values: CDR1 MNHEY, CDR2 SVGAGI. CDR3 coding DNA: TGTGCCAGCAGTTACTTCCCTGGGGAGCTGTTTTTT. It yields the protein CASSYFPGELFF.

CDR3 protein: CASSYPGAGGQETQYF. In DNA form, the CDR3 reads TGTGCCAGCAGTTACCCCGGAGCAGGCGGGCAAGAGACCCAGTACTTC. The chain uses TRBV6-5 and TRBJ2-5; maybe TRBD2 (5 bases). Germline CDR1 and CDR2: MNHEY and SVGAGI. Trimming took off 2 bases at V and 2 bases at J, with 15 bases between the two ends. The CDR3 has 16 amino acids.

The chain recombines TRBV6-5 with TRBJ2-7; TRBD2 might be the D (6 bases). CDR3 size: 14 residues. V lost 1 base and J 1 base, leaving 8 bases between the germline ends. Germline CDR1 MNHEY, CDR2 SVGAGI. The CDR3 region has the DNA TGTGCCAGCAGTTACTACGGGGGTTCCTACGAGCAGTACTTC. Amino acids: CASSYYGGSYEQYF.

The chain carries TRBV6-1 and TRBJ1-2, with D uncertain. The CDR3 consists of 11 residues. The germline V and J ends were trimmed by 7 bases and 5 bases, with 8 bases remaining between them. The germline CDR1 and CDR2 sequences are MNHNS and SASEGT. The CDR3: CASTPGYGYTF. As DNA, the CDR3 is TGTGCCAGCACGCCGGGTTATGGCTACACCTTC.